A selection of T cell receptor beta chains follows, all from one sample in a study of T-cell reconstitution after alpha-beta-depleted transplantation in children. Via MiXCR, TCRdb re-called the PCR reads, giving one row per CDR3 protein. There are around 600,000 distinct CDR3 sequences in the sample; 15% to 20% occur only once, and approximately 1% lies in the top ten. The material was PBMCs from the stem cell graft donor, obtained from the stem cell graft. The receptors come from a human donor who donated a stem cell graft to a child with acute myeloid leukemia. The CDR3 runs from the conserved cysteine through the conserved F or W. The D gene is left open where the match is weak. Clone size is given for some rows only: seen once, a few or many times, or a class if the clone is expanded.

-,TRBJ2-3,TRBV5-4,few,CASSFKRSGAGLTYTDTQYF,TGTGCCAGCAGCTTCAAGCGGTCGGGAGCGGGCCTAACCTACACAGATACGCAGTATTTT
-,TRBJ2-1,TRBV4-3,few,CASSQVGGSYNEQFF,TGCGCCAGCAGCCAAGTGGGGGGATCCTACAATGAGCAGTTCTTC
TRBD1,TRBJ1-5,TRBV15,many,CATSRADRVNQPQHF,TGTGCCACCAGCAGAGCCGACAGGGTAAATCAGCCCCAGCATTTT
TRBD1,TRBJ1-2,TRBV12-3/TRBV12-4,-,CASRPDRVANYGYTF,TGTGCCAGCAGGCCAGACAGGGTGGCTAACTATGGCTACACCTTC
TRBD2,TRBJ2-1,TRBV7-2,-,CASSLTGGPNEQFF,TGTGCCAGCAGCTTAACGGGGGGGCCCAATGAGCAGTTCTTC
TRBD2,TRBJ2-7,TRBV5-1,few,CASSSGTRWAYEQYF,TGCGCCAGCAGCTCCGGGACTAGGTGGGCCTACGAGCAGTACTTC
TRBD1,TRBJ2-7,TRBV7-9,few,CASSPTDRGTYEQYF,TGTGCCAGCAGCCCCACGGACAGGGGGACCTACGAGCAGTACTTC
TRBD2,TRBJ2-1,TRBV5-1,many,CASSLEGLALGEQFF,TGCGCCAGCAGCTTGGAGGGACTAGCATTAGGTGAGCAGTTCTTC
-,TRBJ1-5,TRBV20-1,many,CSARGPGQTGQPQHF,TGCAGTGCTAGAGGGCCTGGACAGACGGGGCAGCCCCAGCATTTT
TRBD1,TRBJ1-5,TRBV12-3/TRBV12-4,few,CASGKQGYQPQHF,TGTGCCAGCGGGAAACAGGGGTATCAGCCCCAGCATTTT
-,TRBJ2-2,TRBV11-2,few,CASSLPYLTGELFF,TGTGCCAGCAGCTTACCGTACCTAACCGGGGAGCTGTTTTTT
TRBD1,TRBJ1-5,TRBV20-1,-,CSLGTGVRQPQHF,TGCAGCCTTGGGACAGGGGTCCGTCAGCCCCAGCATTTT
TRBD1,TRBJ2-5,TRBV28,-,CASRRQGGGKTQYF,TGTGCCAGCAGACGACAGGGTGGCGGAAAGACCCAGTACTTC
-,TRBJ2-5,TRBV11-2,-,CASSLGWGQRQETQYF,TGTGCCAGCAGCCTCGGATGGGGGCAACGCCAAGAGACCCAGTACTTC
-,TRBJ2-3,TRBV5-5,once,CASSPTVQTDTQYF,TGTGCCAGCAGCCCGACTGTCCAGACAGATACGCAGTATTTT
TRBD1,TRBJ1-4,TRBV27,few,CASSYRGVLFF,TGTGCCAGCAGTTACAGGGGAGTACTGTTTTTT
TRBD1,TRBJ1-4,TRBV12-3/TRBV12-4,many,CASSSTGAANEKLFF,TGTGCCAGCAGTTCGACAGGGGCAGCTAATGAAAAACTGTTTTTT
-,TRBJ2-5,TRBV20-1,few,CSAKKPTGMETQYF,TGCAGTGCTAAAAAGCCCACAGGGATGGAGACCCAGTACTTC
TRBD1,TRBJ1-2,TRBV30,-,CAWSGRGRQGRDYGYTF,TGTGCCTGGAGTGGCAGAGGAAGACAGGGAAGGGACTATGGCTACACCTTC
-,TRBJ2-1,TRBV12-3/TRBV12-4,many,CASSSPGKQFF,TGTGCCAGCAGTTCGCCGGGGAAGCAGTTCTTC
-,TRBJ2-1,TRBV5-1,-,CASSLEPLYNEQFF,TGCGCCAGCAGCTTGGAGCCCCTTTACAATGAGCAGTTCTTC
TRBD1,TRBJ1-1,TRBV6-2/TRBV6-3,many,CASSYSLGQDDRMNTEAFF,TGTGCCAGCAGTTACTCCCTAGGACAGGACGATCGGATGAACACTGAAGCTTTCTTT
-,TRBJ1-1,TRBV12-3/TRBV12-4,many,CASSPPGPEAFF,TGTGCCAGCAGTCCACCCGGACCTGAAGCTTTCTTT
TRBD1,TRBJ2-1,TRBV20-1,few,CSAESDRGRNEQFF,TGCAGTGCAGAGAGCGACAGGGGGAGAAATGAGCAGTTCTTC
TRBD1,TRBJ1-5,TRBV20-1,many,CSARETTGARNQPQHF,TGCAGTGCTAGGGAAACGACAGGGGCCAGGAATCAGCCCCAGCATTTT
TRBD2,TRBJ2-1,TRBV6-5,many,CASSYSLRGGLYEQFF,TGTGCCAGCAGTTACTCGTTACGGGGGGGCCTCTATGAGCAGTTCTTC
TRBD1,TRBJ2-2,TRBV12-3/TRBV12-4,-,CASSFDRGTGELFF,TGTGCCAGCAGTTTCGACAGGGGAACCGGGGAGCTGTTTTTT
-,TRBJ1-6,TRBV20-1,many,CSAAGPYNSPLHF,TGCAGTGCTGCCGGGCCTTATAATTCACCCCTCCACTTT
TRBD1,TRBJ1-5,TRBV20-1,many,CSANSGQAGQPQHF,TGCAGTGCTAACTCCGGACAGGCAGGTCAGCCCCAGCATTTT
TRBD2,TRBJ2-5,TRBV11-2,few,CASSLVLLAGGMLETQYF,TGTGCCAGCAGCTTAGTTCTCCTAGCGGGGGGGATGTTGGAGACCCAGTACTTC
-,TRBJ1-5,TRBV9,few,CASGMGQPQHF,TGTGCCAGCGGGATGGGTCAGCCCCAGCATTTT
TRBD1,TRBJ1-4,TRBV12-3/TRBV12-4,few,CASTGARDRDEKLFF,TGTGCCAGCACCGGCGCCCGGGACAGGGATGAAAAACTGTTTTTT
-,TRBJ1-2,TRBV5-5,many,CASSSGPGGDYGYTF,TGTGCCAGCAGCTCCGGTCCAGGAGGGGACTATGGCTACACCTTC
TRBD2,TRBJ2-1,TRBV7-2,many,CASRLAGGIYNEQFF,TGTGCCAGCAGGTTAGCGGGGGGGATTTACAATGAGCAGTTCTTC
-,TRBJ2-4,TRBV25-1,few,CASSSTGRNIQYF,TGTGCCAGCAGTTCCACTGGGAGAAACATTCAGTACTTC
TRBD1,TRBJ1-2,TRBV12-3/TRBV12-4,few,CASSFNQGAGYGYTF,TGTGCCAGCAGTTTCAACCAGGGGGCTGGGTATGGCTACACCTTC
-,TRBJ2-1,TRBV6-2/TRBV6-3,many,CASSLEEGDNEQFF,TGTGCCAGCAGCCTCGAGGAGGGCGACAATGAGCAGTTCTTC
-,TRBJ2-1,TRBV20-1,many,CSATGPNEQFF,TGCAGTGCCACAGGACCCAATGAGCAGTTCTTC
TRBD1,TRBJ1-1,TRBV7-2,-,CASSLFGTAINTEAFF,TGTGCCAGCAGCCTCTTCGGGACAGCTATAAACACTGAAGCTTTCTTT
TRBD1,TRBJ2-7,TRBV11-3,-,CASSLSGQTNYEQYF,TGTGCCAGCAGCTTGTCGGGACAGACCAACTACGAGCAGTACTTC
-,TRBJ1-5,TRBV24-1,-,CATSRADSNQPQHF,TGTGCCACCAGTCGGGCAGATAGCAATCAGCCCCAGCATTTT
TRBD1,TRBJ2-2,TRBV11-3,few,CASRRGRDTGELFF,TGTGCCAGCAGAAGGGGGCGGGACACCGGGGAGCTGTTTTTT
-,TRBJ1-2,TRBV24-1,few,CATSQGISDGYTF,TGTGCCACCAGTCAGGGGATCAGCGATGGCTACACCTTC
-,TRBJ2-1,TRBV7-2,many,CASSYLDSLFHNEQFF,TGTGCCAGCAGCTACTTAGACAGCCTTTTCCACAATGAGCAGTTCTTC
TRBD2,TRBJ2-1,TRBV5-1,many,CASSSGLAYNEQFF,TGTGCCAGCAGCTCGGGACTAGCTTACAATGAGCAGTTCTTC
TRBD2,TRBJ2-5,TRBV11-2,few,CASSFSGGGQETQYF,TGTGCCAGCAGCTTTAGCGGGGGGGGTCAAGAGACCCAGTACTTC
TRBD1,TRBJ2-2,TRBV6-1,-,CASSSLQGASAGELFF,TGTGCCAGCTCCTCTCTACAGGGGGCGAGCGCCGGGGAGCTGTTTTTT
-,TRBJ1-2,TRBV20-1,many,CSARVRPETLDYGYTF,TGCAGTGCTAGAGTTCGGCCGGAGACACTAGACTATGGCTACACCTTC
-,TRBJ2-1,TRBV29-1,many,CSVEMTGSYEQFF,TGCAGCGTTGAGATGACAGGTTCGTATGAGCAGTTCTTC
-,TRBJ2-3,TRBV25-1,-,CASSRQLPSTDTQYF,TGTGCCAGCAGTCGACAGCTACCCAGCACAGATACGCAGTATTTT
TRBD1,TRBJ1-2,TRBV20-1,many,CSARVGQGVSSYGYTF,TGCAGTGCTAGAGTGGGACAGGGGGTCTCGAGCTATGGCTACACCTTC
TRBD1,TRBJ2-1,TRBV24-1,-,CATSEGQGLYNEQFF,TGTGCCACCAGCGAGGGACAGGGACTATACAATGAGCAGTTCTTC
-,TRBJ1-5,TRBV5-6,-,CASSLRGPSNQPQHF,TGTGCCAGCAGCCTACGGGGGCCTAGCAATCAGCCCCAGCATTTT
-,TRBJ2-7,TRBV27,-,CASSLGGENYDQYF,TGTGCCAGCAGTTTGGGCGGGGAAAACTACGACCAGTACTTC
-,TRBJ2-2,TRBV20-1,many,CSAVNKYTGELFF,TGCAGTGCTGTCAACAAGTACACCGGGGAGCTGTTTTTT
TRBD2,TRBJ2-3,TRBV27,-,CASSLSGGNTQYF,TGTGCCAGCAGTTTAAGCGGGGGGAATACGCAGTATTTT
TRBD1,TRBJ2-3,TRBV15,few,CATSGTGGATDTQYF,TGTGCCACCAGCGGTACAGGGGGCGCGACAGATACGCAGTATTTT
TRBD1,TRBJ1-5,TRBV5-1,-,CASSLAGGMEQPQHF,TGCGCCAGCAGCTTGGCAGGGGGGATGGAACAGCCCCAGCATTTT